Listed here are 20 T cell receptor beta chains from one sample, sequenced in a study of regulatory T cells in long-lasting Graves disease. Stated time point: persistent/refractory GD, antithyroid drugs over 5 years with positive TRAb. PBMC RNA was the source of the TCR library. CDR3-region Arm-PCR and iRepertoire HTBI primers produced the TCR beta libraries. A single record per CDR3 protein comes from TCRdb applying MiXCR to the multiplex PCR reads. Of 700,000 or so distinct CDR3 sequences listed, around 32% are singletons. The starting material was peripheral blood mononuclear cells (PBMCs), obtained when the disease was refractory, from a patient treated with antithyroid drugs. The receptors were gathered from a female donor with Graves disease.

Here the CDR3 DNA reads TGTGCCAGCAGCCCAGACAGGAGGCAGCCCCAGCATTTT. This sequence encodes CASSPDRRQPQHF. V usage is TRBV6-1 and J usage is TRBJ1-5; TRBD1 might be the D (6 bases). The CDR3 runs 13 residues. V was pared by 6 bases and J by 7 bases, with 13 bases between. CDR1 and CDR2 (germline): MNHNS, SASEGT.

CDR3 sequence (DNA): TGTGCCACCCGGACGGTCTACGAGCAGTACTTC. Its translation: CATRTVYEQYF. V is TRBV10-3 and J is TRBJ2-7; D gene ambiguous. The CDR3 consists of 11 residues. Germline V CDR1 and CDR2: ENHRY, SYGVKD. V lost 10 bases, J lost 3 bases, and 10 bases lay in between.

J is TRBJ2-7 and V is TRBV14; a possible D gene is TRBD2 (6 bases). This CDR3 is built from 16 residues. Trimming left V 1 base short and J 2 bases short, with 15 bases between. Germline V gives CDR1 SGHDN, CDR2 FVKESK. Here the CDR3 DNA reads TGTGCCAGCAGCCAAGGACGGGGGAGGAACCCCTACGAGCAGTACTTC. This encodes CASSQGRGRNPYEQYF.

The J gene is TRBJ2-6, the V gene TRBV12-3 or TRBV12-4; maybe TRBD1 (6 bases). Deletions cut 5 bases from V and 7 bases from J, with 15 bases between. CDR3 length: 15 amino acids. This CDR3 reads CASSVNRVKANVLTF. DNA of the CDR3: TGTGCCAGCAGTGTCAACAGGGTAAAAGCCAACGTCCTGACTTTC.

The J gene is TRBJ2-6, the V gene TRBV28, with D tentatively TRBD1 or TRBD2 (5 bases each). The germline CDR1 and CDR2 sequences are MDHEN and SYDVKM. The V gene lost 5 bases and the J gene lost 0 bases, with 17 bases spanning the gap. This CDR3 is 18 amino acids long. The CDR3 here is CASSPPRGPSSGANVLTF. In DNA form, the CDR3 reads TGTGCCAGCAGTCCACCCCGGGGACCGAGCTCTGGGGCCAACGTCCTGACTTTC.

J is TRBJ1-2 and V is TRBV20-1; TRBD1 matches at 7 bases. The V gene's germline CDR1 is DFQATT and CDR2 SNEGSKA (reference sequence). The CDR3 loop spans 12 amino acids. DNA of the CDR3: TGCAGCCTCCGACAGGGAAACTATGGCTACACCTTC. Protein: CSLRQGNYGYTF.

The chain uses TRBV20-1 and TRBJ1-4; D is unresolved. This CDR3 spans 15 amino acids. Between the trimmed V and J ends, which lost 0 bases and 4 bases, there was a span of 12 bases. CDR1 is DFQATT, CDR2 SNEGSKA, per germline (reference sequence). CDR3 sequence (DNA): TGCAGTGCTAGAGATAGTGCGGGGAATAATGAAAAACTGTTTTTT. Translating gives CSARDSAGNNEKLFF.

This CDR3 reads CASSMGGDQPQHF. In DNA, the CDR3 is TGTGCCAGTAGTATGGGGGGTGATCAGCCCCAGCATTTT. The chain recombines TRBV19 with TRBJ1-5, with D possibly being TRBD1 (5 bases). The germline CDR1 and CDR2 sequences are LNHDA and SQIVND (reference sequence). Deletions cut 3 bases from V and 5 bases from J, with 8 bases between. There are 13 residues in the CDR3. The whole variable domain, remainder taken from reference TRBV19 and TRBJ1-5, is DGGITQSPKYLFRKEGQNVTLSCEQNLNHDAMYWYRQDPGQGLRLIYYSQIVNDFQKGDIAEGYSVSREKKESFPLTVTSAQKNPTAFYLCASSMGGDQPQHFGDGTRLSIL.

This chain connects TRBV2 to TRBJ2-1; D is undetermined. The V and J ends lost 2 bases and 12 bases respectively, with 20 bases between them. Germline V gene data show CDR1 as SNHLY and CDR2 as FYNNEI. The CDR3 contains 15 residues. CDR3 residues: CASSEHSNPLLGQFF. For the CDR3, the DNA is TGTGCCAGCAGTGAACATTCTAACCCCCTTCTTGGGCAGTTCTTC. Based on the CDR3 plus reference TRBV2 and TRBJ2-1, the full variable domain is EPEVTQTPSHQVTQMGQEVILRCVPISNHLYFYWYRQILGQKVEFLVSFYNNEISEKSEIFDDQFSVERPDGSNFTLKIRSTKLEDSAMYFCASSEHSNPLLGQFFGPGTRLTVL.

With respect to this clonotype: One junction end disagrees with the germline gene, perhaps due to a read error. The CDR3 protein is CVSREIETQYF. DNA for the CDR3: TGTGTCAGCAGGGAAATAGAGACCCAGTACTTC. This chain connects TRBV2 to TRBJ2-5; a possible D gene is TRBD1 (5 bases). The CDR3 runs to 11 residues. Germline-derived CDR1 and CDR2 are SNHLY and FYNNEI.

This clonotype was recorded many times. The chain recombines TRBV5-1 with TRBJ1-2; possible D gene TRBD1, 6 bases. V was shortened by 0 bases and J by 5 bases, with 11 bases between the two germline ends. The germline V gene has CDR1 SGHRS and CDR2 YFSETQ. The CDR3 extends over 14 amino acids. CDR3 region: CASSLDPQGYGYTF. DNA for the CDR3: TGCGCCAGCAGCTTGGACCCCCAGGGGTATGGCTACACCTTC.

The rearrangement links TRBV6-1 to TRBJ1-5; 10 bases agree with TRBD1. The germline CDR1 and CDR2 sequences are MNHNS and SASEGT. This CDR3 is 16 amino acids long. Trimming removed 4 bases from V and 2 bases from J; junction bases left unmatched: 5. The CDR3 nucleotides read TGTGCCAGCAGTGGCGGGACAGGGGTCGGCAATCAGCCCCAGCATTTT. Protein: CASSGGTGVGNQPQHF.

This clonotype was counted a single time. V gene TRBV3-1 combines with J gene TRBJ1-4, with D perhaps matching TRBD1 (5 bases). Per the germline V gene, CDR1 is LGHDT and CDR2 is YNNKEL (reference sequence). The CDR3 contains 13 residues. V dropped 8 bases and J dropped 5 bases, with 12 bases sitting between them. The CDR3 DNA is TGTGCCAGCCTTACCGGGGGGAATGAAAAACTGTTTTTT. Protein: CASLTGGNEKLFF.

This chain connects TRBV12-3 or TRBV12-4 to TRBJ2-5; 7 bases fit TRBD1. J gave up 5 bases and V 6 bases, and 12 bases lay outside the gene matches. The CDR3 loop spans 15 amino acids. This chain's CDR3 is CASSSPLKGGETQYF. As DNA, the CDR3 is TGTGCCAGCAGCTCCCCCCTAAAAGGGGGCGAGACCCAGTACTTC.

The genes are TRBV9 and TRBJ2-2; D not resolved. From germline, CDR1 is SGDLS and CDR2 YYNGEE. The CDR3 contains 13 residues. V gave up 6 bases and J gave up 7 bases, with 13 bases separating them. In DNA, the CDR3 is TGTGCCAGCACCCTTTTGTGGGACGGGGAGCTGTTTTTT. Encoded protein: CASTLLWDGELFF.

This clonotype was seen a handful of times. V is TRBV27 and J is TRBJ2-7; TRBD2 matches 15 bases. The CDR3 extends over 18 amino acids. In germline, CDR1 is MNHEY, CDR2 SMNVEV (reference sequence). The V segment lost 4 bases and the J segment 5 bases; nucleotides outside the gene matches: 12. CDR3 amino acids: CASSSGTSGRSRGDEQYF. CDR3 DNA sequence: TGTGCCAGCAGTTCAGGGACTAGCGGGAGGTCCCGGGGGGACGAGCAGTACTTC.

In regard to this clonotype: The CDR3 does not close with the conserved phenylalanine or tryptophan, likely indicating a read error. The chain recombines TRBV12-3 or TRBV12-4 with TRBJ1-3, with D uncertain. Deletions cut 5 bases from V and 9 bases from J, with 26 bases between. The CDR3 covers 17 residues. CDR3 in DNA: TGTGCCAGCAGTCCACAACTAGACATGGATTTGGTTGGCACCATATATCTT. It codes for CASSPQLDMDLVGTIYL.

The genes are TRBV20-1 and TRBJ2-5; D possibly uses TRBD1 or TRBD2 (5 bases each). V was cut by 6 bases and J by 4 bases, with 15 bases left in between. The CDR3 is 13 amino acids. Germline V gene sequence: CDR1 DFQATT, CDR2 SNEGSKA (reference sequence). CDR3 sequence: CSALPGGGETQYF. The DNA of the CDR3 is TGCAGTGCACTACCTGGGGGTGGAGAGACCCAGTACTTC.

The CDR3 protein is CSVGGDTGELFF. The CDR3 bases are TGCAGCGTGGGGGGGGACACCGGGGAGCTGTTTTTT. The V gene is TRBV29-1, the J gene TRBJ2-2; TRBD2 aligns across 7 bases. This CDR3 comprises 12 residues. Per the germline V gene, CDR1 is SQVTM and CDR2 is ANQGSEA. The junction had 1 base not matched to a gene; V was cut back by 6 bases and J by 3 bases.

The sample holds many counts of this clonotype. The chain combines TRBV2 with TRBJ1-1; D not resolved. The CDR3 runs 15 residues. Trimming stripped 3 bases from V and 1 base from J, with 12 bases between. Germline CDR1 and CDR2: SNHLY and FYNNEI. The CDR3: CASSDRRARNTEAFF. Here the CDR3 DNA reads TGTGCCAGCAGTGATAGACGGGCGCGGAACACTGAAGCTTTCTTT.